A single T cell receptor (beta chain) is shown here with its context. This specimen belongs to a study of T cells expressing NK-cell markers. The CDR3 extends over 18 amino acids. TCRdb re-called the 5' RACE reads; one entry per CDR3 protein, DNA not given. The sample features 500,000 to 600,000 distinct CDR3 sequences, with roughly 3.4% in its top ten. The chain carries TRBV12-3 or TRBV12-4 and TRBJ2-2; no DNA is available, so the TRBD1 call from TCRdb remains unchecked. This receptor was identified in a man in his late teens or twenties in good health. The sequenced sample was blood T cells: a sorted CD56 or NKG2C T cell subset, CD4+ or CD8+ T cells, or bulk PBMC T cells (not recorded which). The CDR3 protein is CASLPGTGGQGNTGELFF.